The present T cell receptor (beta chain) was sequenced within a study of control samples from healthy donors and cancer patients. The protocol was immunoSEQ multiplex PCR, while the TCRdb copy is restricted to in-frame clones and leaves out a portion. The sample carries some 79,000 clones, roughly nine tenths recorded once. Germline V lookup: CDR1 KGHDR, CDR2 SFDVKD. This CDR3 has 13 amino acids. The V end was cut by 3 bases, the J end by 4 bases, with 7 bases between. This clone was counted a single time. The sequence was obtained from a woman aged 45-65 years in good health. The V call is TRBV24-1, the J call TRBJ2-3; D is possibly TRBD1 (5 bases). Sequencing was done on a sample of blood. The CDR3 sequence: CATSDRQSDTQYF. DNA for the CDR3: TGTGCCACCAGTGATCGACAGTCAGATACGCAGTATTTT.